This T cell receptor (beta chain) was recorded in a study of identical twins. Study-wide points: Surplus twin overlap in beta out-of-frame sequences was less pronounced. In zero-insertion analyses, partial confounding could arise from invariant MAIT and iNKT cells. Researchers reported excess low generation probability among twin-shared out-of-frame alpha sequences.

There are 16 residues in the CDR3. With V trimmed by 3 bases and J by 0 bases, 4 bases remained unmatched. Germline CDR1 PRHDT, CDR2 FYEKMQ (reference sequence). Worth noting for this clonotype: Its antigen is unknown.

It was template switching that added a universal primer site, and there were unique molecular identifiers on the cDNA. TCRdb reprocessed the 5' RACE reads via MiXCR and lists one record per CDR3 protein. The sample has about 660,000 distinct CDR3 sequences; more than 6.5% are singletons. These records were also assigned to another study, of yellow fever vaccine responses in identical twins.

The TCR was taken from a woman between 18 and 29 years old in good health. The sequenced sample was PBMCs. This sequence joins TRBV13 and TRBJ2-2, with 7 nucleotides matching TRBD1. The CDR3 DNA is TGTGCCAGCAGCTTCACAGGGGACCCGAACACCGGGGAGCTGTTTTTT. Protein: CASSFTGDPNTGELFF.